The table lists the clone carrying this TCR beta chain with a count of one. What it recognizes is unknown. This sample was included in a study of cytomegalovirus exposure and HLA in healthy donors. About the research overall: A subsequent analysis stated that the roughly 130 validation repertoires were run on the same platform as the roughly 670 first-cohort repertoires.

Here immunoSEQ multiplex PCR was the method, and the copy in TCRdb shows in-frame clones only, minus some. The table lists about 190,000 clones, more than 70% of them singletons. Findings and limits, study-wide: Confirmation was obtained in vitro that a few CMV-associated chains are specific for CMV antigens. Most TCR sequences proved rare, with some public TCRs found in many donors. Overall, roughly 170 TCR beta chains were annotated as cytomegalovirus-associated.

Germline loops: CDR1 MNHNS, CDR2 SASEGT. V was pared by 5 bases and J by 10 bases, with 20 bases between. The CDR3 is 14 amino acids. Sequenced input: PBMCs. The receptor was isolated from a woman aged 18-30 years in good health and CMV-seronegative. The chain combines TRBV6-1 with TRBJ1-1; TRBD1 might be the D (6 bases). The CDR3 DNA is TGTGCCAGCAGTCTTGAACCCTCAGGGGCGGGAGCTTTCTTT. This gives the protein CASSLEPSGAGAFF.